This T cell receptor (beta chain) emerged from a study of T cells in Graves' hyperthyroidism and ophthalmopathy. The V and J ends lost 3 bases and 2 bases, in that order; junction bases with no gene match: 7. Per the germline V gene, CDR1 is GTSNPN and CDR2 is SVGIG (reference sequence). This CDR3 spans 14 amino acids. Diagnoses were made from clinical symptoms, serum measures (thyroxine and TRAb), thyroid ultrasound and orbital computed tomography. Template material for amplifying TCR beta CDR3 regions consisted of RNA transcripts. When the TCR CDR3 underwent first-round RT-PCR, the HTBI primer set was used. Using its own MiXCR run on the multiplex PCR reads, TCRdb lists one record per CDR3 protein. The data contain a few hundred thousand distinct CDR3 sequences, around 16% of them singletons. This clonotype has at least ten counts.

The TCR comes from a woman aged 25 to 45 with Graves' ophthalmopathy. Sequences were obtained from blood. The J gene is TRBJ2-7, the V gene TRBV30; 7 bases are shared with TRBD1. For the CDR3, the DNA is TGTGCCTGGAGGGCTACAGGGGTAACCTACGAGCAGTACTTC. This gives the protein CAWRATGVTYEQYF.